This TCR beta chain is drawn from a study of cytomegalovirus exposure and HLA in healthy donors (dated 2017 in TCRdb). About the study as a whole: In an earlier analysis of some 550 of the donors, roughly 300 Gb of sequence data and 100 million or so unique TCR beta sequences from 150 million to 200 million T cells were reported. About 330 gigabases of sequencing data and around 85 million unique TCR sequences made up an early release that covered nearly 650 HLA-typed donors. Of the approximately 400 genotyped donors, about 84% fell in the genetic ancestry cluster associated with self-reported Caucasian donors. The study aimed to test whether cataloging public T cell receptors could reveal signatures of past pathogen exposure. Using immunosequencing, the study profiled T cell repertoires from about 610 subjects and related those repertoires to cytomegalovirus serostatus. A separate validation cohort of roughly 120 different subjects was used in addition to the 666-subject first cohort. High-throughput TCR immunosequencing, statistical association of individual TCRs with disease status, and machine learning were combined to predict cytomegalovirus infection status. To study patterns of TCR occurrence, a later analysis re-analyzed previously published TCR beta repertoires from hundreds of donors and added high-resolution HLA genotyping. Rather than using new phenotypic data, the later analysis identified candidate immune exposures from TCR beta sequences and from how often those sequences occurred across donors. An earlier analysis of approximately 500 of the donors applied high-throughput TCR beta sequencing to assess whether each TCR beta V gene segment acted as functional or pseudogenic. Donor age, sex, ethnicity and CMV serostatus were compiled together with the repertoire data. Genome-wide SNP genotypes for about 65% of the 666 donors were used in a later genetic analysis, which treated that subset as a discovery cohort. All discovery cohort repertoires had been generated using a single sequencing platform. HLA typing covered class I and class II loci at four-digit resolution. Typing coverage varied by locus: roughly 620-640 donors for A, B, C, DRB1 and DQB1; roughly 500 for DQA1; about 600 for DPA1; 400 to 480 for DPB1. Roughly five DR-DQ haplotypes were treated as single units for association and clustering because of strong linkage in the cohort. Among around 400 genotyped donors of the cohort, an average of about 240,000 unique TCR beta nucleotide sequences were sequenced per donor, about a sixth of them non-productive.

The cohort was made up of about 610 healthy bone marrow donors. At the time of sampling, every cohort member was nominally healthy, though immune exposures that went unrecorded were likely present. The donor tested CMV seropositive, placing the donor among the 289 seropositive members of the cohort. A peripheral blood sample was collected from each donor, and TCR beta sequencing was performed on peripheral blood mononuclear cells. The Qiagen DNeasy Blood Extraction Kit was used to extract genomic DNA from the blood cell samples. Libraries were prepared through the immunoSEQ multiplex PCR assay. The multiplex PCR relied on a mix of 60 forward primers for TCR Vbeta segments and 13 reverse primers for TCR Jbeta segments. The CDR3 region of rearranged TCR beta genes was amplified from genomic DNA with a multiplex PCR assay. On the Illumina HiSeq System, the amplified TCR beta libraries were sequenced as 87-base-pair reads. Per the source publication's procedure: In a later analysis, some 80 million unique TCR beta chains were counted across the 650 to 750 repertoires, and about 9.9 million of these chains were shared by at least two donors. Raw reads were error-corrected and collapsed into unique sequences by a nearest-neighbor algorithm in which closely related sequences were merged to remove PCR and sequencing errors. To assign V, D and J gene segments, CDR3 sequences were aligned to IMGT reference sequences. For a sequence to be retained, a match of at least six nucleotides was required to both a V gene segment and a J gene segment. A rearrangement was called productive if the CDR3 had no stop codons and remained in frame with V and J, and every other rearrangement was called non-productive. Following IMGT convention, CDR3 was defined as the stretch from the second conserved V-encoded cysteine up to the conserved J-encoded phenylalanine. Sequences without an unambiguous match to a single V gene segment were excluded from the earlier analysis of about 600 of the donors. An earlier analysis of several hundred of the donors called V segments functional above 56.7% productive rearrangements and segregating when the between-donor standard deviation exceeded 5%. To diagnose cytomegalovirus status from the catalog of TCR beta chain sequences, a statistical classification framework was built. V and J gene assignment, in a later analysis, came from comparing TCR nucleotide sequences with IMGT/GENE-DB human TR gene sequences. Using the TCRdist pipeline, a later analysis assigned CDR3 sequences along with most-parsimonious VDJ recombination scenarios. In a later analysis, every TCR beta chain was defined by the combination of its CDR3 amino acid sequence and its V-gene family, and reads without a unique V-gene family were dropped. As a way to deal with suspected cross-contamination and a sequencing artifact, a later analysis dropped roughly 620 nucleotide sequences that were highly shared and had low generation probability. In a later analysis, a clonal expansion index for each public chain was calculated from normalized within-repertoire ranks of inferred template counts. In a later analysis, generation probabilities were computed using a VDJ recombination model fitted to out-of-frame rearrangements, and the results were checked against IGoR. Hypergeometric tests were used in a later analysis to score TCR-TCR, TCR-HLA and TCR-CMV co-occurrence, with a repertoire-size bias correction applied to the TCR pairs. To estimate false discovery rates, a later analysis permuted the HLA or CMV assignments 20 times. In a later analysis, co-occurring TCRs were grouped with DBSCAN, and TCRdist sequence similarity was added when clustering was performed within HLA-allele-positive subsets. For co-occurrence clustering, repertoires with fewer than 30,000 or more than 120,000 public chains were excluded, along with roughly five repertoires with anomalous nucleotide sharing. TCRdb obtained this table from immuneACCESS and retained in-frame rearrangements with V and J assigned. These tables miss some clones; where compared with another copy, unresolved V genes account for less than half of the shortfall, and the remainder is unexplained. V, J and clone size reflect that table, while D and trimming were determined from the DNA. This sample lists 120,000 to 150,000 clones; around 79% were detected once. The ten largest account for about 5% of the sample.

CDR1 and CDR2 are drawn from the germline V gene: LGHNT, FRNRAP. V trim: 1 base; J trim: 5 bases; unmatched bases: 3. The CDR3, from cysteine to phenylalanine, totals 14 residues. Only the CDR3 DNA is retained, 42 bases long and in frame from the first base. The investigation overall reported the following: In a later analysis, several top co-occurrence clusters were reported to appear linked to parvovirus B19, influenza, CMV and Epstein-Barr virus. Compared with the roughly 700-donor mean, donors in an Asian-associated ancestry cluster had fewer N-insertions in productive TCRs, according to a later genetic analysis. For the cohort, immune exposure information was limited to CMV serostatus. Correlated functional status among segregating V segments might be attributable to linkage disequilibrium, but an unknown experimental factor could not be ruled out. Cytomegalovirus status was reported to be diagnosed by the classifier with high specificity and sensitivity in both the original and validation cohorts. The sequencing pipeline was judged likely to have produced a cluster of highly shared sequence variants as a technical artifact. Broadly in line with IMGT annotations, most TCR beta V segments showed up in productive rearrangements about 87% or about 30% of the time in an earlier analysis of 450 to 750 of the donors. Some IMGT-functional V segments, including TRBV6-2 and TRBV6-3, could not be told apart with the 87-base-pair reads, so those segments were excluded. Roughly uniform sequencing depth across donors was assumed in presence/absence analyses, although this assumption may not hold. In vitro tests confirmed that a few of the cytomegalovirus-associated TCR beta chains recognize cytomegalovirus antigens. HLA typing was unavailable for some donors at each locus, so association tests used only the typed subset. The authors suggested that the approach could potentially be extended to other disease states and immunological phenotypes. While some public TCRs were present in many individuals, most TCR sequences turned up only very rarely across donors. The earlier analysis of approximately 540 of the donors excluded seventeen rarely observed V segments, including chromosome 9 orphons, because counts were too low. The cohort was sequenced for TCR beta chains only, and without alpha or paired-chain data the features that could be detected were limited. In a later analysis, TCR association rates were found to vary across HLA loci, with the most associated TCRs seen for DRB1 alleles and the fewest for HLA-C alleles. A further reported finding was that TCR beta sequences accurately predicted the HLA-A and HLA-B alleles for most subjects in the first cohort. V-gene and J-gene trimming of TCR beta chains was associated with a missense DCLRE1C variant in a later genetic analysis, and the association was replicated in an independent cohort. A later analysis found that HLA-associated TCR beta chains were more clonally expanded and had lower generation probabilities than equally common non-associated chains. When HLA alleles, especially DR and DQ, strongly co-occurred, TCR associations were difficult to assign to individual alleles. In a later analysis, 15,000 to 20,000 TCR beta sequences were associated with specific HLA alleles at a false discovery rate of 0.05. The study listed 164 TCR beta chains as associated with cytomegalovirus. Most CMV-associated TCR beta chains appeared to be HLA-restricted in a later analysis, and the HLA associations seemed to be driven largely by CMV exposure.

Turning to this clone: What this receptor recognizes is not known. No per-base quality is available; no much larger clone lies one base away.

The sample taken for sequencing was PBMCs. This clonotype was obtained from a man aged 25-45 years in good health and CMV-seropositive. Recombination joined TRBV12-5 with TRBJ2-5, with 8 junctional bases fitting TRBD1. The DNA sequence reads TGTGCTAGTGGTTTGGACAGGGGGTGGGAGACCCAGTACTTC. This gives the protein CASGLDRGWETQYF.